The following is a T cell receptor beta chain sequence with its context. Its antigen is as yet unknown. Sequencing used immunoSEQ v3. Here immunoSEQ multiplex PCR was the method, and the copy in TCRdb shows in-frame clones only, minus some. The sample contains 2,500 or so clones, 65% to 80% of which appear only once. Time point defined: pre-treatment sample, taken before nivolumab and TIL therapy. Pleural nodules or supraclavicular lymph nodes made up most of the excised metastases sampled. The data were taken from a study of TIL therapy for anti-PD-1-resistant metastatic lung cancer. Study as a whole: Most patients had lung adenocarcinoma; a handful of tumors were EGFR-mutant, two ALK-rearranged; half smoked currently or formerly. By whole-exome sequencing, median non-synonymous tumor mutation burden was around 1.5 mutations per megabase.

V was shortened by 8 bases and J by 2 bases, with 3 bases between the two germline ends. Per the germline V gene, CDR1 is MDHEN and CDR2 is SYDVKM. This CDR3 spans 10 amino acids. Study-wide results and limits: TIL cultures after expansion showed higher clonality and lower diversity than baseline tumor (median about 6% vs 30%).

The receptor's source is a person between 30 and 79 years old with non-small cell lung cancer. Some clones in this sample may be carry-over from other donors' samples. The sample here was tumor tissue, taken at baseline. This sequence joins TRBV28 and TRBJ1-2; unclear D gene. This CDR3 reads CASSNYGYTF. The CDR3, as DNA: TGTGCCAGCTCCAACTATGGCTACACCTTC.